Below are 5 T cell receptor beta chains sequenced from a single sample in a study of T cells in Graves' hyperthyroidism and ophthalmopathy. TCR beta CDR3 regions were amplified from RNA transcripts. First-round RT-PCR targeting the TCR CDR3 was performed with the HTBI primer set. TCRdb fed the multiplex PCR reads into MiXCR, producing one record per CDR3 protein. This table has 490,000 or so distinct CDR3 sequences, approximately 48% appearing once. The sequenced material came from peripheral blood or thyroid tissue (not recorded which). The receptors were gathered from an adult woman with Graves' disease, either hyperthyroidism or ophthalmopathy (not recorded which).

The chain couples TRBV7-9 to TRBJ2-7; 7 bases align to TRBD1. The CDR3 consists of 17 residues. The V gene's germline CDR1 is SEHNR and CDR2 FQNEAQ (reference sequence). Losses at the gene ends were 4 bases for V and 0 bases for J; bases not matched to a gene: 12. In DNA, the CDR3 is TGTGCCAGCAGCTCGAAAGGGACAGCGATGAGCTCCTACGAGCAGTACTTC. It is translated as CASSSKGTAMSSYEQYF.

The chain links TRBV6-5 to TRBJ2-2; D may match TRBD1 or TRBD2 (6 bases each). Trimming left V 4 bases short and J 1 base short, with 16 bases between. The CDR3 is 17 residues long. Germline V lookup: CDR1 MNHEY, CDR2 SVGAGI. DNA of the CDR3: TGTGCCAGCAGTTTACGGGGGCCTAGCTTGAACACCGGGGAGCTGTTTTTT. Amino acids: CASSLRGPSLNTGELFF.

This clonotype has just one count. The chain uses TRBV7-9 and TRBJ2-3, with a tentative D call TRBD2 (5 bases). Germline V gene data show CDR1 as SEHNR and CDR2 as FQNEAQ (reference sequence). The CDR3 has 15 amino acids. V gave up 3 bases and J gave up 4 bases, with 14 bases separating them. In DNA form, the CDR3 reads TGTGCCAGCAGCTTCTTTTCCGGGGAAGCAGATACGCAGTATTTT. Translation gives CASSFFSGEADTQYF.

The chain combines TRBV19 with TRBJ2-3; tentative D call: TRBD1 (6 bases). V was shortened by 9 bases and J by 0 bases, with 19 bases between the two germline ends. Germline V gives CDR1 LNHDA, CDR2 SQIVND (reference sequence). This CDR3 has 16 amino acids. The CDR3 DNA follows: TGTGCCAGCCGCTTCGGACAGCCGACAAGCACAGATACGCAGTATTTT. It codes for CASRFGQPTSTDTQYF.

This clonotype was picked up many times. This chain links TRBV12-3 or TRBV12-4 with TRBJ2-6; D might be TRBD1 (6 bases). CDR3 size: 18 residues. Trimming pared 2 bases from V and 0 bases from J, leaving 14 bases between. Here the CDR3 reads CASSLRRTAFSGANVLTF. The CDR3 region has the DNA TGTGCCAGCAGTTTACGTCGGACAGCCTTCTCTGGGGCCAACGTCCTGACTTTC.